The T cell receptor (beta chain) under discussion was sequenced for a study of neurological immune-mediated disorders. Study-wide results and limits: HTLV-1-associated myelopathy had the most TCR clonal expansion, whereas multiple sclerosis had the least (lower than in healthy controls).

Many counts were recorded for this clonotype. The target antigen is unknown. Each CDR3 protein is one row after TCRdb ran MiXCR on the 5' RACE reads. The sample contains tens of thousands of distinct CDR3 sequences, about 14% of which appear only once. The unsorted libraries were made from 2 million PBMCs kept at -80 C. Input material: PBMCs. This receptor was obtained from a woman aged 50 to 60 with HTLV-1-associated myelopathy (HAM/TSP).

The CDR3 protein is CASSPYRQGPYF. The CDR3 DNA follows: TGTGCCAGCAGTCCCTACCGACAGGGGCCTTACTTC. This sequence joins TRBV28 and TRBJ2-5, with 8 nucleotides matching TRBD1. The V segment lost 5 bases and the J segment 14 bases; nucleotides outside the gene matches: 10. The CDR3 has 12 residues. Germline lookup yields CDR1 MDHEN and CDR2 SYDVKM.